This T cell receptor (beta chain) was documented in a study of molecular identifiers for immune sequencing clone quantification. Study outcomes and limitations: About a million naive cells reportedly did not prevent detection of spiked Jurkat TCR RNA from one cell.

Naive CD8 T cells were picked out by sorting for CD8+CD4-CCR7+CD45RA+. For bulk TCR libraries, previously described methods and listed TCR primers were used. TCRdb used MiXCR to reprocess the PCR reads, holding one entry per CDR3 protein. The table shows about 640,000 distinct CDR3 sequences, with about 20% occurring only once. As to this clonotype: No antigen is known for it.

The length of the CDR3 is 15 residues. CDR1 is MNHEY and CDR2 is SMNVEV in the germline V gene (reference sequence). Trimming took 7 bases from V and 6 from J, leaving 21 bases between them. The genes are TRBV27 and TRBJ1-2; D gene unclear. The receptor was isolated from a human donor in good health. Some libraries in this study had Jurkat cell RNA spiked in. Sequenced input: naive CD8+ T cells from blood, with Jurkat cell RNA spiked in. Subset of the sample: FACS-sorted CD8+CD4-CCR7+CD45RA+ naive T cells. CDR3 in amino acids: CASIKDRGHMDGYTF. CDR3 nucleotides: TGTGCCAGCATCAAGGACCGAGGCCATATGGATGGCTACACCTTC.